This T cell receptor beta chain was captured by sequencing in a study of identical twins. Study conclusions and caveats: Among out-of-frame alpha sequences shared by twins, low generation probability occurred in excess.

TCRdb passed the 5' RACE reads through MiXCR, listing each CDR3 protein once. The data contain roughly 470,000 distinct CDR3 sequences, roughly 13% of them seen just once; the ten biggest clones take up approximately 1%. Note on this clonotype: Its antigen is currently unknown.

The CDR3 loop spans 14 amino acids. Looked up from germline, CDR1 is LNHNV and CDR2 is YYDKDF (reference sequence). With 5 bases clipped from V and 7 bases from J, the junction kept 6 bases outside the gene matches. This sample was also put to use in a study of yellow fever vaccine responses in identical twins.

The sequence came from a woman younger than 30 in good health. The V call is TRBV15, the J call TRBJ2-2; the match to TRBD2 covers 8 bases. The specimen sequenced was CD4+ T cells sorted from blood. The CDR3 loop reads CATSLGLEFGELFF. Here the CDR3 DNA reads TGTGCCACCAGCCTGGGACTAGAATTCGGGGAGCTGTTTTTT.